These 20 T cell receptor beta chains came from one sample sequenced in a study of blood T cell repertoires in COVID-19. The data were produced by immunoSEQ multiplex PCR, yet TCRdb's version contains in-frame clones alone and is incomplete. The sample consists of approximately 240,000 clones, roughly 87% of them appearing once. Sample: PBMCs or T cells enriched from blood (not recorded which). These receptors were collected from a woman aged 25 to 45 with acute COVID-19.

The V call is TRBV27, the J call TRBJ2-3; 7 nucleotides align to TRBD1. After removal of 2 bases from V and 2 bases from J, the junction contained 10 bases not matched to a gene. The CDR3 totals 17 residues. Germline-derived CDR1 and CDR2 are MNHEY and SMNVEV (reference sequence). CDR3 bases: TGTGCCAGCAGTTTAAGCCGGACAGGCGGGTACACAGATACGCAGTATTTT. Its protein product is CASSLSRTGGYTDTQYF.

A few counts support this clone. The V and J genes are TRBV5-4 and TRBJ2-7; D possibly corresponds to TRBD1 (5 bases). The CDR3 loop spans 13 amino acids. V lost 0 bases, J lost 2 bases, and 6 bases lay in between. From germline, CDR1 is SGHNT and CDR2 YYREEE (reference sequence). The CDR3 reads CASSLDRTYEQYF. DNA for the CDR3: TGTGCCAGCAGCTTGGACAGGACCTACGAGCAGTACTTC.

This clone was detected only a few times. The chain employs TRBV19 and TRBJ1-5; the D gene is possibly TRBD1 (6 bases). This CDR3 has 14 amino acids. Trimming pared 7 bases from V and 3 bases from J, leaving 13 bases between. Germline CDR1 and CDR2: LNHDA and SQIVND (reference sequence). This chain's CDR3 is CASTEGVPNQPQHF. The CDR3 bases are TGTGCCAGTACCGAGGGGGTCCCCAATCAGCCCCAGCATTTT. Full variable domain (rest looked up from reference TRBV19 and TRBJ1-5): DGGITQSPKYLFRKEGQNVTLSCEQNLNHDAMYWYRQDPGQGLRLIYYSQIVNDFQKGDIAEGYSVSREKKESFPLTVTSAQKNPTAFYLCASTEGVPNQPQHFGDGTRLSIL.

CDR3 bases: TGTGCCAGTGCGGACAGGGCGGGGAGCACTGAAGCTTTCTTT. It encodes CASADRAGSTEAFF. The chain has TRBV19 and TRBJ1-1; 8 bases map to TRBD1. CDR1 is LNHDA and CDR2 is SQIVND in the germline V gene (reference sequence). With 8 bases clipped from V and 4 bases from J, the junction kept 9 bases outside the gene matches. This CDR3 spans 14 amino acids. Complete variable domain (other parts from reference TRBV19 and TRBJ1-1): DGGITQSPKYLFRKEGQNVTLSCEQNLNHDAMYWYRQDPGQGLRLIYYSQIVNDFQKGDIAEGYSVSREKKESFPLTVTSAQKNPTAFYLCASADRAGSTEAFFGQGTRLTVV.

DNA of the CDR3: TGTGCCAGCTCACTCATACAGGGGGCGGATGAAAAACTGTTTTTT. It codes for CASSLIQGADEKLFF. The chain has TRBV18 and TRBJ1-4; TRBD1 aligns across 9 bases. This CDR3 is built from 15 residues. With V trimmed by 4 bases and J by 6 bases, 6 bases remained unmatched. Looked up from germline, CDR1 is KGHSH and CDR2 is LQKENI.

This sequence joins TRBV11-3 and TRBJ1-4; the match to TRBD1 covers 8 bases. CDR3 length: 16 amino acids. V was clipped by 1 base and J by 7 bases; unmatched bases: 8. The germline CDR1 and CDR2 sequences are SGHNT and YENEEA. The CDR3 coding sequence is TGTGCCAGCAGCTTAGTAGTGGACAGGGTCTCTGAAAAACTGTTTTTT. Its translation is CASSLVVDRVSEKLFF.

The gene calls are TRBV6-5 and TRBJ2-1, with a possible D match to TRBD2 (5 bases). Germline V gives CDR1 MNHEY, CDR2 SVGAGI. The CDR3 length is 13 residues. Trimming pared 0 bases from V and 7 bases from J, leaving 7 bases between. The DNA of the CDR3 is TGTGCCAGCAGTTACTCGACTATGAATGAGCAGTTCTTC. Protein sequence: CASSYSTMNEQFF.

The chain recombines TRBV29-1 with TRBJ2-7; 11 nucleotides agree with TRBD1. CDR3 length: 13 residues. Looked up from germline, CDR1 is SQVTM and CDR2 is ANQGSEA. V was pared by 6 bases and J by 3 bases, with 4 bases of the junction left unmatched. The CDR3 DNA sequence: TGCAGCGTGGCGGGACAGGGGGTCTACGAGCAGTACTTC. Amino acids: CSVAGQGVYEQYF.

The V call is TRBV6-2 or TRBV6-3, the J call TRBJ1-2, with 9 bases matching TRBD1. The J segment lost 1 base and the V segment lost 2 bases, leaving 2 bases of the junction unmatched. The germline V gene has CDR1 MNHEY and CDR2 SVGEGT. The CDR3 is 15 amino acids. The CDR3 DNA is TGTGCCAGCAGTTACGCGACAGGGGGTAACTATGGCTACACCTTC. Its protein product is CASSYATGGNYGYTF.

The chain links TRBV7-2 to TRBJ2-7; D is uncertain. The CDR3 runs to 16 residues. The germline V and J ends were trimmed by 1 base and 1 base, with 14 bases remaining between them. The germline gives CDR1 SGHTA, CDR2 FQGNSA. The CDR3: CASSLGSSSPSYEQYF. CDR3 bases: TGTGCCAGCAGCTTAGGATCCAGTTCCCCTTCCTACGAGCAGTACTTC. Full variable domain (outside the CDR3, taken from reference TRBV7-2 and TRBJ2-7): GAGVSQSPSNKVTEKGKDVELRCDPISGHTALYWYRQSLGQGLEFLIYFQGNSAPDKSGLPSDRFSAERTGGSVSTLTIQRTQQEDSAVYLCASSLGSSSPSYEQYFGPGTRLTVT.

This clone has a handful of counts. V usage is TRBV19 and J usage is TRBJ1-1; TRBD1 matches 7 bases. The germline CDR1 and CDR2 sequences are LNHDA and SQIVND (reference sequence). The CDR3 is 15 amino acids. The V segment lost 5 bases and the J segment 0 bases; nucleotides outside the gene matches: 6. In nucleotides, the CDR3 is TGTGCCAGTAGTGCCACGGACAGGTTGAACACTGAAGCTTTCTTT. It codes for CASSATDRLNTEAFF. The full variable domain, in which reference TRBV19 and TRBJ1-1 provide the parts outside the CDR3, is DGGITQSPKYLFRKEGQNVTLSCEQNLNHDAMYWYRQDPGQGLRLIYYSQIVNDFQKGDIAEGYSVSREKKESFPLTVTSAQKNPTAFYLCASSATDRLNTEAFFGQGTRLTVV.

The CDR3 reads CASSLRTGLGSGANVLTF. CDR3 DNA: TGTGCCAGCAGTCTACGAACAGGGCTTGGTTCTGGGGCCAACGTCCTGACTTTC. The V gene is TRBV27, the J gene TRBJ2-6; weak D call: TRBD1 (6 bases). Deletions cut 5 bases from V and 1 base from J, with 18 bases between. The germline V gene has CDR1 MNHEY and CDR2 SMNVEV (reference sequence). The CDR3 loop spans 18 amino acids.

CDR3 loop: CASSYRGANSYEQYF. CDR3 DNA: TGTGCCAGCAGTTACCGTGGGGCGAACTCCTACGAGCAGTACTTC. The chain is built from TRBV6-5 and TRBJ2-7, with a possible D match to TRBD1 (5 bases). In germline, CDR1 is MNHEY, CDR2 SVGAGI. CDR3 length equals 15 residues. Trimming left V 2 bases short and J 0 bases short, with 11 bases between.

The chain couples TRBV27 to TRBJ1-5; 7 bases fit TRBD1. The germline CDR1 and CDR2 sequences are MNHEY and SMNVEV (reference sequence). V gave up 8 bases and J gave up 7 bases; unmatched junction bases: 23. The CDR3 is 18 amino acids. CDR3 sequence (DNA): TGTGCCAGCGGAACCCGGGACAGAATTAACCAAGGAAGCCAGCCCCAGCATTTT. Translation gives CASGTRDRINQGSQPQHF.

This chain connects TRBV27 to TRBJ2-1, with 7 bases identical to TRBD2. In germline, CDR1 is MNHEY, CDR2 SMNVEV (reference sequence). The trim removed 5 bases at V and 0 bases at J, leaving 4 bases unmatched. The CDR3 contains 15 residues. Here the CDR3 reads CASSHGRSSYNEQFF. CDR3 DNA sequence: TGTGCCAGCAGTCACGGGAGGTCCTCCTACAATGAGCAGTTCTTC.

The chain joins TRBV7-9 to TRBJ1-4; 8 bases align to TRBD1. After removal of 5 bases from V and 0 bases from J, the junction contained 2 bases not matched to a gene. Germline CDR1 is SEHNR and CDR2 is FQNEAQ (reference sequence). The CDR3 loop spans 15 amino acids. CDR3 nucleotide sequence: TGTGCCAGCAGCCCCAGGGGGCCAACTAATGAAAAACTGTTTTTT. Translated, it gives CASSPRGPTNEKLFF. Full variable domain (outside the CDR3, taken from reference TRBV7-9 and TRBJ1-4): DTGVSQNPRHKITKRGQNVTFRCDPISEHNRLYWYRQTLGQGPEFLTYFQNEAQLEKSRLLSDRFSAERPKGSFSTLEIQRTEQGDSAMYLCASSPRGPTNEKLFFGSGTQLSVL.

CDR3 nucleotide sequence: TGCGCCAGCAGCTTACTAGCGGGAGGGTTTTTTTACAATGAGCAGTTCTTC. The encoded protein is CASSLLAGGFFYNEQFF. This chain uses TRBV5-1 with TRBJ2-1; the match to TRBD2 covers 13 bases. Looked up from germline, CDR1 is SGHRS and CDR2 is YFSETQ. CDR3 length: 17 residues. The J segment lost 4 bases and the V segment lost 2 bases, leaving 6 bases of the junction unmatched.

The V call is TRBV19, the J call TRBJ1-1; 7 positions match TRBD1. V shed 6 bases and J 8 bases; nucleotides not matched to a gene: 12. The CDR3 spans 14 residues. Germline values: CDR1 LNHDA, CDR2 SQIVND (reference sequence). The CDR3 here is CASRSSPGTAEAFF. In DNA, the CDR3 is TGTGCCAGTAGATCAAGTCCCGGGACAGCGGAAGCTTTCTTT.

The J gene is TRBJ2-7, the V gene TRBV29-1; D gene unclear. V lost 8 bases and J lost 0, with 8 bases in between. The CDR3 is made up of 11 amino acids. Germline V gene sequence: CDR1 SQVTM, CDR2 ANQGSEA. CDR3 sequence: CSSTDSYEQYF. DNA for the CDR3: TGCAGCTCCACAGACTCCTACGAGCAGTACTTC.

In this sample, this clone turned up once. This rearrangement joins TRBV28 to TRBJ1-5; no reliable D call. The length of the CDR3 is 15 residues. The V end was cut by 2 bases, the J end by 0 bases, with 8 bases between. Per the germline V gene, CDR1 is MDHEN and CDR2 is SYDVKM. The CDR3 sequence: CASSLRQDSNQPQHF. In DNA form, the CDR3 reads TGTGCCAGCAGTTTACGTCAGGATAGCAATCAGCCCCAGCATTTT.